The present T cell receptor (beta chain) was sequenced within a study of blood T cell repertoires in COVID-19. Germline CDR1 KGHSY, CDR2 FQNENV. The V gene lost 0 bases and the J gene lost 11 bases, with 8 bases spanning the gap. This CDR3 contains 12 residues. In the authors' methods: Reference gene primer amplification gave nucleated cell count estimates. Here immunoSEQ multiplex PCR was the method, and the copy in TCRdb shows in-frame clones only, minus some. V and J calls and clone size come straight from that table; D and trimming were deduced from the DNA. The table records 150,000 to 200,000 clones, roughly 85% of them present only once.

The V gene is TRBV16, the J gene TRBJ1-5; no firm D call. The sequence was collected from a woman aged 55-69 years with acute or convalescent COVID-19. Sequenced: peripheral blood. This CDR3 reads CASSQSGGAQHF. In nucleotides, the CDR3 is TGTGCCAGCAGCCAATCCGGCGGGGCCCAGCATTTT.